Shown below are 19 T cell receptor beta chains from a single sample sequenced in a study of cytomegalovirus exposure and HLA in healthy donors. The PCR ran on 60 Vbeta and 13 Jbeta primers. The repertoire was sequenced with immunoSEQ multiplex PCR; TCRdb's copy has only in-frame clones and lacks some. The data show 160,000 or so clones, roughly 76% seen once. The sequenced sample consisted of PBMCs. The receptors were gathered from a woman aged 18-35 years in good health and CMV-seropositive.

V and J are TRBV4-3 and TRBJ2-7; 7 nucleotides match TRBD1. The V gene's germline CDR1 is LGHNA and CDR2 YSLEER. Trimming cost V 1 base and J 4 bases; bases outside gene matches: 7. The CDR3 consists of 15 residues. This chain's CDR3 is CASSQGTKGAYEQYF. The CDR3 DNA reads as TGCGCCAGCAGCCAAGGAACGAAGGGGGCGTACGAGCAGTACTTC.

The chain has TRBV5-4 and TRBJ2-2; 12 nucleotides align to TRBD1. V gave up 2 bases and J gave up 7 bases; unmatched junction bases: 6. The CDR3 is 16 amino acids. Germline CDR1 and CDR2: SGHNT and YYREEE (reference sequence). DNA for the CDR3: TGTGCCAGCAGCTTTGGGACAGGGGGCGCAGGCGGGGAGCTGTTTTTT. Protein sequence: CASSFGTGGAGGELFF. Using reference TRBV5-4 and TRBJ2-2 for the parts outside the CDR3, the full variable domain is ETGVTQSPTHLIKTRGQQVTLRCSSQSGHNTVSWYQQALGQGPQFIFQYYREEENGRGNFPPRFSGLQFPNYSSELNVNALELDDSALYLCASSFGTGGAGGELFFGEGSRLTVL.

This rearrangement joins TRBV4-2 to TRBJ2-7; 8 nucleotides line up with TRBD2. The junction had 12 bases not matched to a gene; V was cut back by 5 bases and J by 3 bases. Germline CDR1 and CDR2: LGHNA and YNFKEQ. The CDR3 contains 16 residues. The CDR3 region has the DNA TGTGCCAGCAGCAAAGCCGAGGGCCTAGCGGGCTACGAGCAGTACTTC. This translates into CASSKAEGLAGYEQYF.

This clone appeared a single time. The rearrangement uses TRBV5-8 and TRBJ2-5; 11 bases match TRBD2. The V and J ends lost 3 bases and 3 bases, in that order; junction bases with no gene match: 7. The CDR3 spans 16 residues. The germline V gene has CDR1 SGHTS and CDR2 YDEGEE. The CDR3 spells CASSYLGLAEEETQYF. CDR3 bases: TGTGCCAGCAGCTATTTGGGACTAGCGGAGGAAGAGACCCAGTACTTC.

The V gene is TRBV19, the J gene TRBJ2-7; TRBD1 matches at 9 bases. The trim removed 9 bases at V and 6 bases at J, leaving 9 bases unmatched. The CDR3 is 13 residues long. The germline V gene encodes CDR1 LNHDA and CDR2 SQIVND (reference sequence). In DNA, the CDR3 is TGTGCCAGCTCAAGGGACAGGGAAACCGAGCAGTACTTC. Translating gives CASSRDRETEQYF. The full variable domain, rest sourced from reference TRBV19 and TRBJ2-7, is DGGITQSPKYLFRKEGQNVTLSCEQNLNHDAMYWYRQDPGQGLRLIYYSQIVNDFQKGDIAEGYSVSREKKESFPLTVTSAQKNPTAFYLCASSRDRETEQYFGPGTRLTVT.

J is TRBJ2-3 and V is TRBV27; the match to TRBD2 covers 13 bases. J was trimmed by 0 bases and V by 4 bases; bases with no gene match: 10. Germline V gives CDR1 MNHEY, CDR2 SMNVEV (reference sequence). The CDR3 runs to 19 residues. The CDR3: CASSYRTSGGYTSTDTQYF. CDR3 nucleotide sequence: TGTGCCAGCAGTTACCGGACTAGCGGGGGATACACTAGCACAGATACGCAGTATTTT.

V gene TRBV4-3 combines with J gene TRBJ2-5; 8 nucleotides match TRBD2. V was pared by 0 bases and J by 7 bases, with 7 bases of the junction left unmatched. The V gene's germline CDR1 is LGHNA and CDR2 YSLEER. The CDR3 totals 15 residues. The CDR3 DNA follows: TGCGCCAGCAGCCAAGATCTATTTAGCGGGACGACCCAGTACTTC. It specifies CASSQDLFSGTTQYF.

V gene TRBV11-2 combines with J gene TRBJ2-1; 9 bases line up with TRBD2. Germline V gene sequence: CDR1 SGHAT, CDR2 FQNNGV. This CDR3 region has 14 residues. V lost 6 bases to trimming and J lost 9 bases; unmatched junction nucleotides: 9. The CDR3 here is CASSWLAGPSEQFF. Here the CDR3 DNA reads TGTGCCAGCAGTTGGCTAGCGGGGCCGTCTGAGCAGTTCTTC.

This clone has a single count. The genes are TRBV25-1 and TRBJ2-1; tentatively, D is TRBD1 (5 bases). V was pared by 4 bases and J by 2 bases, with 12 bases between. CDR1 is MGHDK, CDR2 SYGVNS, per germline. The CDR3 extends over 15 amino acids. As DNA, the CDR3 is TGTGCCAGCAGTGCCGGAGTAGGGGCCTACAATGAGCAGTTCTTC. Amino acids: CASSAGVGAYNEQFF.

A remark on this clone: The sample contains more than one DNA sequence encoding this CDR3. The J gene is TRBJ2-7, the V gene TRBV7-9, with TRBD1 matching 10 bases. Germline V gives CDR1 SEHNR, CDR2 FQNEAQ (reference sequence). The V gene end was trimmed by 3 bases and the J gene end by 2 bases; junction bases not matched to a gene: 4. The CDR3 is made up of 15 amino acids. CDR3 protein: CASSLSGTGAYEQYF. The CDR3 DNA reads TGTGCCAGCAGCTTGTCCGGGACAGGGGCCTACGAGCAGTACTTC.

The chain combines TRBV4-3 with TRBJ2-2; 9 bases are shared with TRBD1. The J segment lost 7 bases and the V segment lost 6 bases, leaving 6 bases of the junction unmatched. Germline V gene data show CDR1 as LGHNA and CDR2 as YSLEER. The CDR3 contains 14 residues. CDR3 nucleotide sequence: TGCGCCAGCAGACAGGGGGCTAGTAACGGGGAGCTGTTTTTT. Amino acids: CASRQGASNGELFF.

The chain is built from TRBV19 and TRBJ2-3; D is unresolved. CDR1 LNHDA and CDR2 SQIVND come from the germline V gene (reference sequence). CDR3 length: 13 amino acids. Trimming removed 10 bases from V and 6 bases from J, with 17 bases in between. In DNA, the CDR3 is TGTGCCACCCTAGGTGGTTTCGTGGATACGCAGTATTTT. Protein product: CATLGGFVDTQYF. Variable domain in full (rest from reference TRBV19 and TRBJ2-3): DGGITQSPKYLFRKEGQNVTLSCEQNLNHDAMYWYRQDPGQGLRLIYYSQIVNDFQKGDIAEGYSVSREKKESFPLTVTSAQKNPTAFYLCATLGGFVDTQYFGPGTRLTVL.

The chain couples TRBV7-8 to TRBJ2-7; no definite D call. Per the germline V gene, CDR1 is SGHVS and CDR2 is FQNEAQ. Trimming cost V 5 bases and J 0 bases, with 11 bases left between them. This CDR3 is built from 14 residues. CDR3 residues: CASSQLTGSYEQYF. In DNA form, the CDR3 reads TGTGCCAGCAGCCAATTGACGGGCTCCTACGAGCAGTACTTC. The complete variable domain, with remaining parts taken from reference TRBV7-8 and TRBJ2-7, reads GAGVSQSPRYKVAKRGQDVALRCDPISGHVSLFWYQQALGQGPEFLTYFQNEAQLDKSGLPSDRFFAERPEGSVSTLKIQRTQQEDSAVYLCASSQLTGSYEQYFGPGTRLTVT.

The genes are TRBV2 and TRBJ2-3; D gene unclear. The V gene's germline CDR1 is SNHLY and CDR2 FYNNEI. The V end was cut by 2 bases, the J end by 2 bases, with 14 bases between. The CDR3 loop spans 16 amino acids. The CDR3 coding sequence is TGTGCCAGCAGTGAAATAGTCCCGAGTTACACAGATACGCAGTATTTT. Protein sequence: CASSEIVPSYTDTQYF.

The chain is built from TRBV30 and TRBJ1-4, with D perhaps matching TRBD1 (5 bases). The V gene's germline CDR1 is GTSNPN and CDR2 SVGIG (reference sequence). V dropped 0 bases and J dropped 6 bases, with 14 bases sitting between them. CDR3 length equals 15 residues. The CDR3 coding sequence is TGTGCCTGGAGTGTAGGTATGGGGCGAGATGAAAAACTGTTTTTT. This gives the protein CAWSVGMGRDEKLFF. The full variable domain, in which reference TRBV30 and TRBJ1-4 provide the parts outside the CDR3, is SQTIHQWPATLVQPVGSPLSLECTVEGTSNPNLYWYRQAAGRGLQLLFYSVGIGQISSEVPQNLSASRPQDRQFILSSKKLLLSDSGFYLCAWSVGMGRDEKLFFGSGTQLSVL.

This rearrangement joins TRBV5-1 to TRBJ2-5; the D gene is possibly TRBD1 (7 bases). The end of the DNA aligns better with TRBJ2-7, so the J call may be wrong. The length of the CDR3 is 15 residues. Looked up from germline, CDR1 is SGHRS and CDR2 is YFSETQ. The CDR3 loop is CASSLGAGGTYEQYF. The DNA of the CDR3 is TGCGCCAGCAGCTTGGGGGCAGGGGGGACCTACGAGCAGTACTTC.

The chain joins TRBV4-3 to TRBJ1-2; 7 bases match TRBD1. The CDR3 totals 16 residues. V shed 3 bases, J shed 1 base, and the junction held 8 bases outside the gene matches. Germline V gene data show CDR1 as LGHNA and CDR2 as YSLEER. The DNA for the CDR3 is TGCGCCAGCAGCCAGGCCGGGACAGTCATTAACTATGGCTACACCTTC. Protein: CASSQAGTVINYGYTF.

This clone was counted a few times. The gene calls are TRBV29-1 and TRBJ1-1; no clear D gene. This CDR3 contains 13 residues. The germline V gene has CDR1 SQVTM and CDR2 ANQGSEA. V was clipped by 4 bases and J by 0 bases, with 9 bases between them. CDR3 protein: CSVGRIMNTEAFF. In DNA form, the CDR3 reads TGCAGCGTTGGCAGAATTATGAACACTGAAGCTTTCTTT.

This clone was seen only a few times. This chain joins TRBV2 and TRBJ1-1; perhaps TRBD1 as D (5 bases). Trimming removed 7 bases at V and 4 bases at J, with 19 bases between. From germline, CDR1 is SNHLY and CDR2 FYNNEI. The CDR3 has 15 residues. The CDR3 nucleotides read TGTGCCAGCAAAGAAACCCGGGCGGGGGTCACTGAAGCTTTCTTT. Protein product: CASKETRAGVTEAFF.